The clone carrying this T cell receptor (beta chain) was observed a few times. This sample is part of a study of blood T cell repertoires in COVID-19. Study-level information: Samples taken during acute and convalescent COVID-19 were collected in the United States, Italy and Spain. PBMCs, B-cell-depleted T cells, or T cells were the source of the cDNA or gDNA that made up the material.

CDR3 size: 12 residues. Trimming pared 3 bases from V and 5 bases from J, leaving 8 bases between. Per the germline V gene, CDR1 is SGDLS and CDR2 is YYNGEE. Per the authors' pipeline: Quantification of nucleated cells was approximated via reference gene primer amplification. Generated by immunoSEQ multiplex PCR, the TCRdb table keeps only in-frame clones and is missing some. D and trimming come from the DNA, and the V and J calls and clone size come from that table. This table has about 80,000 clones, roughly three quarters appearing once. The sequence derives from a man aged 70-80 years with active or convalescent COVID-19. Specimen: peripheral blood. The chain employs TRBV9 and TRBJ1-2; D is unclear. CDR3: CASSGGGYGYTF. In DNA form, the CDR3 reads TGTGCCAGCAGCGGAGGAGGTTATGGCTACACCTTC.